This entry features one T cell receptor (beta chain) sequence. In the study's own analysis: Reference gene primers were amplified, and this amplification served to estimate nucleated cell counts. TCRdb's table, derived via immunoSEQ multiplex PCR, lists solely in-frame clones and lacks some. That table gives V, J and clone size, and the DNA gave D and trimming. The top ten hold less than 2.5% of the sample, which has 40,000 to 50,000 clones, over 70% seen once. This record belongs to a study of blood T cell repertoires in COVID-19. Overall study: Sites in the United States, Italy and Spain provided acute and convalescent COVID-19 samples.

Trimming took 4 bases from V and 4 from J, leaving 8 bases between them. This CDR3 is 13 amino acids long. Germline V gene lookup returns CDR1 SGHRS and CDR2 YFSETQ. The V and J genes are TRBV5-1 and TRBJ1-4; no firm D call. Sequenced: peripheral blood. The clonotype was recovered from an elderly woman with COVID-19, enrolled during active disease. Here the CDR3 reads CASSLTYNEKLFF. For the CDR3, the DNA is TGCGCCAGCAGCCTTACATATAATGAAAAACTGTTTTTT.